This T cell receptor (beta chain) was identified during a study of post-analysis software for immune sequencing data. Germline V lookup: CDR1 DFQATT, CDR2 SNEGSKA (reference sequence). The CDR3 has 12 amino acids. TCR beta cDNA libraries had unique molecular identifiers. TCRdb ran MiXCR on the PCR reads and lists one entry per CDR3 protein. Of 150,000 to 200,000 distinct CDR3 sequences in the sample, about 34% were seen once. This receptor was identified in a girl under 18 with multiple sclerosis. The chain carries TRBV20-1 and TRBJ2-5, with D tentatively TRBD1 (5 bases). With the DNA end fitting TRBJ2-7 better, the J assignment may be wrong. The sequences come from blood, collected after autologous hematopoietic stem cell transplantation. CDR3 amino acids: CSARVGPYEQYF. The CDR3 nucleotides read TGCAGTGCTAGAGTGGGGCCCTACGAGCAGTACTTC.